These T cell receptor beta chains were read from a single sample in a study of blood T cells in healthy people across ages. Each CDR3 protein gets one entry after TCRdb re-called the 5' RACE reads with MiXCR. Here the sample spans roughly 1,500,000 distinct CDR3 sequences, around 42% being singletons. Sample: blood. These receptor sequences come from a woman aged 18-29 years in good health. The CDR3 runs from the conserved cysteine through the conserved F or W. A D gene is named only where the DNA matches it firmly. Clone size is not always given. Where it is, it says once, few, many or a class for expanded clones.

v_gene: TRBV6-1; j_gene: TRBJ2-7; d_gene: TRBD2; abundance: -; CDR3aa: CASSRFSGTSGHYEQYF; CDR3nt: TGTGCCAGCAGTCGATTTTCCGGGACTAGCGGACACTACGAGCAGTACTTC
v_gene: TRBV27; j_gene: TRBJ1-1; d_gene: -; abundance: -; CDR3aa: CASSLLEGTEAFF; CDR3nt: TGTGCCAGCAGTTTGTTAGAGGGGACTGAAGCTTTCTTT
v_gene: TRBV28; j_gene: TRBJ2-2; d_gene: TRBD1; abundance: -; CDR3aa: CASSFGRGLTGELFF; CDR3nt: TGTGCCAGCAGTTTTGGCAGGGGGCTTACCGGGGAGCTGTTTTTT
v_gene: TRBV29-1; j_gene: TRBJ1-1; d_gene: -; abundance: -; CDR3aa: CSVAVPDMNTEAFF; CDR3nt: TGCAGCGTTGCTGTTCCAGACATGAACACTGAAGCTTTCTTT
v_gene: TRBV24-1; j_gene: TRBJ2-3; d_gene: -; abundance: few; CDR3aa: CATSDPISTDTQYF; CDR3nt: TGTGCCACCAGTGACCCGATCAGCACAGATACGCAGTATTTT
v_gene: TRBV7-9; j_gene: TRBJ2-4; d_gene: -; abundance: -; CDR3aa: CASSLERGRGKNIQYF; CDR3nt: TGTGCCAGCAGCTTAGAACGGGGAAGGGGCAAAAACATTCAGTACTTC
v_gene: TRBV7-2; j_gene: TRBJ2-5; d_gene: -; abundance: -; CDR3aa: CASSGSRVVTETQYF; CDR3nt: TGTGCCAGCAGCGGAAGCAGGGTGGTGACGGAGACCCAGTACTTC
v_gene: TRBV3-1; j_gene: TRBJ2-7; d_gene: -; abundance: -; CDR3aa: CASSQESLSSYEQYF; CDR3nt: TGTGCCAGCAGCCAAGAGTCCTTGAGCTCCTACGAGCAGTACTTC
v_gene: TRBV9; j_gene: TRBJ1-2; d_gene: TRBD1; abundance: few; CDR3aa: CASSVGAGGHFGYTF; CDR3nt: TGTGCCAGCAGCGTAGGTGCAGGGGGCCACTTTGGCTACACCTTC
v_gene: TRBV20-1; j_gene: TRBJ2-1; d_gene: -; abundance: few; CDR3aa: CSARDQSRSSYNEQFF; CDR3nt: TGCAGTGCTAGAGATCAAAGCAGGAGCTCCTACAATGAGCAGTTCTTC
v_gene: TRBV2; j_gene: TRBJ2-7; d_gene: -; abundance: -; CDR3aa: CASILTYEQYF; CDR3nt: TGTGCCAGCATTCTAACCTACGAGCAGTACTTC
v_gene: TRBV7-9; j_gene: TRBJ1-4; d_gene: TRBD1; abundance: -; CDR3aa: CASSSSGTGPNEKLFF; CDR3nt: TGTGCCAGCAGCTCCTCCGGGACAGGGCCCAATGAAAAACTGTTTTTT
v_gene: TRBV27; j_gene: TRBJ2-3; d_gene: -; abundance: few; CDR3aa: CASSPRPGDTQYF; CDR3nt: TGTGCCAGCAGTCCTAGACCTGGGGATACGCAGTATTTT
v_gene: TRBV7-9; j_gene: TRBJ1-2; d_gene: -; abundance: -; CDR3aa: CASSLAGNHGYTF; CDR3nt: TGTGCCAGCAGCTTAGCGGGCAACCATGGCTACACCTTC
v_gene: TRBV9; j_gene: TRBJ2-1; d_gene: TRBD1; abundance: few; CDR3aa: CASSPGRGTGSYNEQFF; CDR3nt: TGTGCCAGCAGCCCCGGTAGGGGGACAGGGTCCTACAATGAGCAGTTCTTC
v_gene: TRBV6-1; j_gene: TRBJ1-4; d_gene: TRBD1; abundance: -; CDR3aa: CASSEALSRQGAVLSGEKLFF; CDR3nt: TGTGCCAGCAGTGAAGCGCTTTCTAGACAGGGGGCAGTTCTGAGTGGTGAAAAACTGTTTTTT
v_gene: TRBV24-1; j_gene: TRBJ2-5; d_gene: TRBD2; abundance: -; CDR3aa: CATSDSGGTSGETQYF; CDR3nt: TGTGCCACCAGTGATTCGGGGGGGACTAGCGGAGAGACCCAGTACTTC
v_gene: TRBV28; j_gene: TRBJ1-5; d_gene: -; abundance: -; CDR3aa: CASTQLRGSNQPQHF; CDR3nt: TGTGCCAGCACCCAACTCAGGGGCAGCAATCAGCCCCAGCATTTT
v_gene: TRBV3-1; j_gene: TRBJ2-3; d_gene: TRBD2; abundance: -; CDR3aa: CASSLTPAGGRPTQYF; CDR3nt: TGTGCCAGCAGCCTAACCCCAGCGGGGGGGCGTCCTACGCAGTATTTT
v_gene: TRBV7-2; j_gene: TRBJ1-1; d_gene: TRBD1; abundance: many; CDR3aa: CASSPRQGLNTEAFF; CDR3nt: TGTGCCAGCAGCCCTCGACAGGGTTTGAACACTGAAGCTTTCTTT
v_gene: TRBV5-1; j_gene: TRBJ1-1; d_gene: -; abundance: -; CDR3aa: CASSSETHRRSTEAFF; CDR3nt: TGCGCCAGCAGCTCAGAGACCCACAGGAGGAGCACTGAAGCTTTCTTT
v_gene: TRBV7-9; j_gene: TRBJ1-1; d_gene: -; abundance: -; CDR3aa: CASSRGTTGAFF; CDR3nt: TGTGCCAGCAGCCGTGGAACTACCGGAGCTTTCTTT
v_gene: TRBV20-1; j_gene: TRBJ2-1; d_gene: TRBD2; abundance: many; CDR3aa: CSASPTLAGGNEQFF; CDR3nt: TGCAGTGCTAGTCCTACCCTAGCGGGAGGGAATGAGCAGTTCTTC
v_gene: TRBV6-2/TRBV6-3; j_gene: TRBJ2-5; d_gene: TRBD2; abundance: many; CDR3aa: CASSRLAGVVLETQYF; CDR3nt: TGTGCCAGCAGCCGACTAGCGGGGGTAGTCTTGGAGACCCAGTACTTC
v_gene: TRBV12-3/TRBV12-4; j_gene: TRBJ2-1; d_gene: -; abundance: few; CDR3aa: CASSFEGGGSYNEQFF; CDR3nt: TGTGCCAGCAGTTTCGAAGGGGGGGGTAGTTACAATGAGCAGTTCTTC
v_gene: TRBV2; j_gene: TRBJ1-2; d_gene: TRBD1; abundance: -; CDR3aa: CASSRDSGNYGYTF; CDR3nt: TGTGCCAGCAGTCGGGACAGTGGAAACTATGGCTACACCTTC
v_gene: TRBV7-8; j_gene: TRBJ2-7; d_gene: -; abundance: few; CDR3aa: CASSVDASYEQYF; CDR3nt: TGTGCCAGCAGCGTCGACGCCTCCTACGAGCAGTACTTC
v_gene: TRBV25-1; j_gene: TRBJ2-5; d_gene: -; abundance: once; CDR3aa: CASRSGGNEQYF; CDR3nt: TGTGCCAGCAGAAGTGGAGGCAATGAGCAGTACTTC
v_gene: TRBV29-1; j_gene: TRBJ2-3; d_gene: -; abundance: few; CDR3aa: CSVGRRLTSTDTQYF; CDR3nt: TGCAGCGTTGGGCGGCGGTTGACTAGCACAGATACGCAGTATTTT
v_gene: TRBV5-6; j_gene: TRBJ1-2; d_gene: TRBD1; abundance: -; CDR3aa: CASSFRSTGVSSYGYTF; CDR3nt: TGTGCCAGCAGCTTTCGCTCGACAGGGGTATCTTCATATGGCTACACCTTC
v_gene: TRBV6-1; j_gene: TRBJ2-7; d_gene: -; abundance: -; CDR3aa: CASNARDSTYEQYF; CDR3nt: TGTGCCAGCAATGCGCGGGACAGTACCTACGAGCAGTACTTC
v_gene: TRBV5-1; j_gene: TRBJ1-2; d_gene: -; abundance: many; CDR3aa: CASSAEDHGYTF; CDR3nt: TGCGCCAGCAGCGCCGAGGACCATGGCTACACCTTC
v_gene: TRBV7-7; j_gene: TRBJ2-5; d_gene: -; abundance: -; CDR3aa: CASSRRVEGETQYF; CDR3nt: TGTGCTAGCAGTCGGAGGGTTGAAGGGGAGACCCAGTACTTC